The 27 T cell receptor beta chains given below trace back to one sample, sequenced in a study of T cells in Graves' hyperthyroidism and ophthalmopathy. Amplification of TCR beta CDR3 regions was performed using RNA transcripts as template. When the TCR CDR3 underwent first-round RT-PCR, the HTBI primer set was used. TCRdb redid the calling of the multiplex PCR reads with MiXCR, one entry per CDR3 protein. The sample records some 600,000 distinct CDR3 sequences, around 13% being singletons. Sequenced sample: blood. Receptors originate from a woman aged 25-40 years with Graves' hyperthyroidism that later progressed to Graves' ophthalmopathy.

There are many counts of this clonotype. The chain's CDR3 is CASSIGTVSFQPQHF. The CDR3 region has the DNA TGTGCCAGCAGTATAGGGACAGTCTCTTTTCAGCCCCAGCATTTT. This sequence joins TRBV28 and TRBJ1-5, with 7 bases aligning to TRBD1. Germline V lookup: CDR1 MDHEN, CDR2 SYDVKM. The length of the CDR3 is 15 residues. V lost 5 bases, J lost 6 bases, and 10 bases stayed unmatched. Supplemented by reference TRBV28 and TRBJ1-5, the full variable domain reads DVKVTQSSRYLVKRTGEKVFLECVQDMDHENMFWYRQDPGLGLRLIYFSYDVKMKEKGDIPEGYSVSREKKERFSLILESASTNQTSMYLCASSIGTVSFQPQHFGDGTRLSIL.

The genes are TRBV5-6 and TRBJ2-7; D is uncertain. Trimming took off 2 bases at V and 9 bases at J, with 12 bases between the two ends. The germline CDR1 and CDR2 sequences are SGHDT and YYEEEE. CDR3 length equals 12 residues. In DNA, the CDR3 is TGTGCCAGCAGCTTCCAAGGGAAAGGGCAGTACTTC. Translating gives CASSFQGKGQYF.

This chain joins TRBV6-1 and TRBJ2-6, with D hard to call. The CDR3 has 15 residues. V shed 1 base and J shed 1 base, with 5 bases lying between them. Germline V CDR1 and CDR2: MNHNS, SASEGT. CDR3 residues: CASSEVTSGANVLTF. The CDR3, as DNA: TGTGCCAGCAGTGAAGTGACTTCTGGGGCCAACGTCCTGACTTTC.

This clonotype was detected ten times or more. The chain couples TRBV19 to TRBJ2-5; unclear D gene. Trimming pared 4 bases from V and 4 bases from J, leaving 16 bases between. The CDR3 sequence is 15 residues long. CDR1 is LNHDA and CDR2 is SQIVND in the germline V gene (reference sequence). The chain's CDR3 is CASSNALPAGETQYF. CDR3 nucleotide sequence: TGTGCCAGTAGTAACGCATTACCTGCAGGAGAGACCCAGTACTTC.

In this sample, this clonotype turned up many times. V usage is TRBV4-1 and J usage is TRBJ1-1, with 8 bases fitting TRBD1. The ends lost 4 bases at V and 1 base at J; junction bases unmatched: 8. Germline-derived CDR1 and CDR2 are MGHRA and YSYEKL. This CDR3 is built from 16 residues. CDR3: CASSLPGGLGNTEAFF. The CDR3 DNA follows: TGCGCCAGCAGCCTCCCAGGGGGCCTCGGGAACACTGAAGCTTTCTTT.

This clonotype has at least ten counts. The J gene is TRBJ2-3, the V gene TRBV24-1; TRBD2 might be the D (6 bases). Germline values: CDR1 KGHDR, CDR2 SFDVKD. This CDR3 is built from 14 residues. Trimming removed 2 bases from V and 4 bases from J, with 9 bases in between. CDR3 coding DNA: TGTGCCACCAGTGATTCGGAGGGCGCAGATACGCAGTATTTT. Amino acid sequence: CATSDSEGADTQYF.

The rearrangement joins TRBV24-1 to TRBJ2-1, with TRBD1 matching 10 bases. This CDR3 comprises 15 residues. Germline V CDR1 and CDR2: KGHDR, SFDVKD. The V segment lost 3 bases and the J segment 7 bases; nucleotides outside the gene matches: 5. This CDR3 reads CATSDPRQGANEQFF. The DNA for the CDR3 is TGTGCCACCAGTGATCCCCGACAGGGGGCGAATGAGCAGTTCTTC.

The V call is TRBV20-1, the J call TRBJ2-5; TRBD2 matches 9 bases. The ends lost 5 bases at V and 10 bases at J; junction bases unmatched: 11. The V gene's germline CDR1 is DFQATT and CDR2 SNEGSKA (reference sequence). The CDR3 is 13 residues long. In DNA, the CDR3 is TGCAGTGCTCGATCCGGGACTAGCTACGACCAGTACTTC. It yields the protein CSARSGTSYDQYF.

In this sample, this clonotype turned up many times. The chain employs TRBV10-1 and TRBJ2-1, with 8 bases fitting TRBD1. Germline V gene sequence: CDR1 WNHNN, CDR2 SYGVQD (reference sequence). The CDR3 runs 15 residues. V lost 3 bases and J lost 7; bases outside the gene matches: 8. The CDR3 protein is CASSDPRQGSNEQFF. As DNA, the CDR3 is TGCGCCAGCAGTGATCCTCGACAGGGGTCGAATGAGCAGTTCTTC.

The chain couples TRBV2 to TRBJ2-2, with D possibly matching TRBD1 (5 bases). The V end lost 11 bases, the J end lost 3 bases, and 13 bases lay between the germline ends. Per germline, CDR1 SNHLY and CDR2 FYNNEI. This CDR3 is built from 13 residues. CDR3 loop: CARPARDTGELFF. CDR3 coding DNA: TGTGCCCGCCCAGCCAGGGACACCGGGGAGCTGTTTTTT. Filled out from reference TRBV2 and TRBJ2-2, the complete variable domain reads EPEVTQTPSHQVTQMGQEVILRCVPISNHLYFYWYRQILGQKVEFLVSFYNNEISEKSEIFDDQFSVERPDGSNFTLKIRSTKLEDSAMYFCARPARDTGELFFGEGSRLTVL.

The CDR3, as DNA: TGTGCCAGCAGTCTACAGAAGATCAGCTCCTACGAGCAGTACTTC. Its translation is CASSLQKISSYEQYF. The chain employs TRBV2 and TRBJ2-7; D is ambiguous. Trimming removed 5 bases at V and 0 bases at J, with 14 bases between. In germline, CDR1 is SNHLY, CDR2 FYNNEI. The CDR3 has 15 amino acids.

Note on this clonotype: Relative to the germline gene, one junction end is altered; a read error may explain this. This chain connects TRBV6-2 or TRBV6-3 to TRBJ2-1, with a tentative D call TRBD2 (6 bases). This CDR3 comprises 12 residues. CDR1 is MNHEY, CDR2 SVGEGT, per germline. Here the CDR3 reads CDSSYFGGEQFF. In DNA form, the CDR3 reads TGTGACAGCAGCTATTTCGGGGGTGAGCAGTTCTTC.

This clonotype was seen repeatedly, ten times or more. The chain employs TRBV6-1 and TRBJ1-5; D is uncertain. The germline CDR1 and CDR2 sequences are MNHNS and SASEGT. CDR3 length: 15 residues. Between the trimmed V and J ends, which lost 1 base and 2 bases, there was a span of 9 bases. CDR3 region: CASSEEGAGNQPQHF. CDR3 sequence (DNA): TGTGCCAGCAGTGAAGAGGGTGCGGGCAATCAGCCCCAGCATTTT.

The count of this clonotype is one. The chain uses TRBV4-2 and TRBJ2-1, with TRBD2 matching 11 bases. The length of the CDR3 is 14 residues. The V segment lost 2 bases and the J segment 8 bases; nucleotides outside the gene matches: 2. Germline V lookup: CDR1 LGHNA, CDR2 YNFKEQ. DNA of the CDR3: TGTGCCAGCAGCCAACTGACTAGCGGGGATGAGCAGTTCTTC. Amino acid sequence: CASSQLTSGDEQFF.

V and J are TRBV29-1 and TRBJ2-5, with 7 bases aligning to TRBD1. V was pared by 6 bases and J by 4 bases, with 5 bases of the junction left unmatched. The CDR3 is 12 amino acids. Germline CDR1 reads SQVTM; CDR2 reads ANQGSEA. The CDR3 DNA reads TGCAGCGTGCGAGGGGGCCGAGAGACCCAGTACTTC. It specifies CSVRGGRETQYF.

Points on this clonotype: Because the CDR3 is missing its conserved closing phenylalanine or tryptophan, this is likely a read error. This chain joins TRBV7-3 and TRBJ2-1; unclear D gene. Per the germline V gene, CDR1 is SGHTA and CDR2 is FQGTGA. V was cut by 5 bases and J by 3 bases, with 8 bases left in between. There are 13 residues in the CDR3. This CDR3 is CASSLDRYNEQFC. The CDR3 DNA reads as TGTGCCAGCAGCCTGGACCGCTACAATGAGCAGTTCTGC.

The CDR3 spells CASNPVSTDTQYF. CDR3 sequence (DNA): TGTGCCAGCAACCCGGTTAGCACAGATACGCAGTATTTT. V gene TRBV25-1 combines with J gene TRBJ2-3; no clear D. Looked up from germline, CDR1 is MGHDK and CDR2 is SYGVNS. There are 13 residues in the CDR3. V lost 7 bases and J lost 0, with 8 bases in between. The full variable domain, rest sourced from reference TRBV25-1 and TRBJ2-3, is EADIYQTPRYLVIGTGKKITLECSQTMGHDKMYWYQQDPGMELHLIHYSYGVNSTEKGDLSSESTVSRIRTEHFPLTLESARPSHTSQYLCASNPVSTDTQYFGPGTRLTVL.

This clonotype was found a few times. This chain uses TRBV3-1 with TRBJ2-7, with D perhaps TRBD2 (5 bases). Germline V lookup: CDR1 LGHDT, CDR2 YNNKEL (reference sequence). The germline V and J ends were trimmed by 4 bases and 3 bases, with 16 bases remaining between them. The CDR3 runs 15 residues. CDR3 sequence (DNA): TGTGCCAGCAGCCGTAGATCGGGAAACGGCTACGAGCAGTACTTC. It codes for CASSRRSGNGYEQYF.

The chain employs TRBV7-2 and TRBJ2-1, with TRBD2 matching over 16 bases. The CDR3 consists of 19 residues. V trimming: 3 bases; J trimming: 8 bases; junction bases outside the gene matches: 13. Germline-derived CDR1 and CDR2 are SGHTA and FQGNSA. The CDR3 reads CASSFRRGLAGGPIDEQFF. DNA for the CDR3: TGTGCCAGCAGCTTTCGTCGGGGACTAGCGGGAGGGCCTATCGATGAGCAGTTCTTC. The full variable domain, with the rest looked up from reference TRBV7-2 and TRBJ2-1, is GAGVSQSPSNKVTEKGKDVELRCDPISGHTALYWYRQSLGQGLEFLIYFQGNSAPDKSGLPSDRFSAERTGGSVSTLTIQRTQQEDSAVYLCASSFRRGLAGGPIDEQFFGPGTRLTVL.

This clonotype was picked up many times. The V and J genes are TRBV7-3 and TRBJ2-1, with 9 bases aligning to TRBD1. J was trimmed by 7 bases and V by 5 bases; bases with no gene match: 6. Germline assignment: CDR1 SGHTA and CDR2 FQGTGA. CDR3 length: 14 amino acids. The CDR3: CASSPRQGGNEQFF. The CDR3 DNA follows: TGTGCCAGCAGCCCACGACAGGGGGGAAATGAGCAGTTCTTC.

This clonotype showed up many times. The V and J genes are TRBV4-2 and TRBJ2-7; D possibly corresponds to TRBD2 (6 bases). The CDR3 is 15 residues long. V was trimmed by 5 bases and J by 1 base, leaving 15 bases between them. The germline V gene encodes CDR1 LGHNA and CDR2 YNFKEQ. CDR3 amino acids: CASSSGLPFSYEQYF. The CDR3 DNA follows: TGTGCCAGCAGCAGTGGACTACCCTTTTCCTACGAGCAGTACTTC.

This clonotype was found many times. The chain links TRBV28 to TRBJ1-1, with D uncertain. Trimming took 6 bases from V and 8 from J, leaving 10 bases between them. The germline V gene encodes CDR1 MDHEN and CDR2 SYDVKM. This CDR3 is built from 11 residues. CDR3 nucleotide sequence: TGTGCCAGCAGCCCCGGTGAGGAAGCTTTCTTT. Its translation is CASSPGEEAFF.

This clonotype was counted ten times or more. The genes are TRBV28 and TRBJ1-1, with 8 nucleotides matching TRBD1. Germline CDR1 MDHEN, CDR2 SYDVKM. The V gene end was trimmed by 4 bases and the J gene end by 4 bases; junction bases not matched to a gene: 5. CDR3 size: 14 residues. The CDR3 DNA sequence: TGTGCCAGCAGTTGGGGACAGGCGCGCACTGAAGCTTTCTTT. This gives the protein CASSWGQARTEAFF.

As for this clonotype: A read error may explain this, as a much larger clone is one base away. This chain links TRBV30 with TRBJ1-5; D possibly corresponds to TRBD1 (6 bases). CDR1 and CDR2 from the germline V gene are GTSNPN and SVGIG (reference sequence). The CDR3 has 17 residues. The CDR3 nucleotides are TGTGCCAGGAGTCGGGGGGACACTTCACTCGGGTATCAGCCCCAGCATTTT. Translating gives CARSRGDTSLGYQPQHF.

This clonotype occurred many times. The V call is TRBV18, the J call TRBJ2-1; possibly TRBD1 for D (6 bases). The length of the CDR3 is 14 residues. Trimming left V 2 bases short and J 7 bases short, with 12 bases between. Germline CDR1 KGHSH, CDR2 LQKENI. The CDR3 loop is CASSPIPGDNEQFF. The CDR3 bases are TGTGCCAGCTCACCAATCCCAGGGGATAATGAGCAGTTCTTC.

This chain links TRBV20-1 with TRBJ2-3; D not resolved. Trimming stripped 5 bases from V and 2 bases from J, with 17 bases between. The CDR3 covers 15 residues. Germline lookup yields CDR1 DFQATT and CDR2 SNEGSKA (reference sequence). As DNA, the CDR3 is TGCAGTGCTTCCCCCACGACGGCGGTCACAGATACGCAGTATTTT. Protein product: CSASPTTAVTDTQYF.

The rearrangement joins TRBV6-2 or TRBV6-3 to TRBJ1-4; 7 bases line up with TRBD1. The CDR3 contains 14 residues. The germline gives CDR1 MNHEY, CDR2 SVGEGT. Trimming removed 7 bases from V and 3 bases from J; junction bases left unmatched: 5. CDR3 coding DNA: TGTGCCAGCAAGACAGGGTTGGCTAATGAAAAACTGTTTTTT. Translation: CASKTGLANEKLFF.